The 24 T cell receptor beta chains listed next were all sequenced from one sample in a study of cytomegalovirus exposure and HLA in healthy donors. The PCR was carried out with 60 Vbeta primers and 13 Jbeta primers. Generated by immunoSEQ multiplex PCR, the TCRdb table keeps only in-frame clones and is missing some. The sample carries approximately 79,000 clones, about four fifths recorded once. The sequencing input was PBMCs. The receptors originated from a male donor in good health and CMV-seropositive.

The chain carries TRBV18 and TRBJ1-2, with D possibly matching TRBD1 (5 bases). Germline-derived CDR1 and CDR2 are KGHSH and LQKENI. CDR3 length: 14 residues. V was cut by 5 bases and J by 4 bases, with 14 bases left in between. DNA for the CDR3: TGTGCCAGCTCAAGCTCGACAGAAGCCTATGGCTACACCTTC. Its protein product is CASSSSTEAYGYTF.

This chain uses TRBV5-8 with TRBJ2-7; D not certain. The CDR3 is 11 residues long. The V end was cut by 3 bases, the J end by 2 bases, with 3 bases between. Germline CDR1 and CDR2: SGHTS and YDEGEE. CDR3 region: CASSSTYEQYF. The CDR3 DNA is TGTGCCAGCAGCTCAACCTACGAGCAGTACTTC. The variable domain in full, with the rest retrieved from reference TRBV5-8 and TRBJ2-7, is EAGVTQSPTHLIKTRGQQATLRCSPISGHTSVYWYQQALGLGLQFLLWYDEGEERNRGNFPPRFSGRQFPNYSSELNVNALELEDSALYLCASSSTYEQYFGPGTRLTVT.

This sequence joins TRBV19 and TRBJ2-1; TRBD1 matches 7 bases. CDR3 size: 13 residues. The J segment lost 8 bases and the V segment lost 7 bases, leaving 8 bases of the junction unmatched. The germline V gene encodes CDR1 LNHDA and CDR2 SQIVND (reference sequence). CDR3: CASTRTGIDEQFF. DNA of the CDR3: TGTGCCAGTACCCGGACAGGCATTGATGAGCAGTTCTTC. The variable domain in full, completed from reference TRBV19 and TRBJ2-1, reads DGGITQSPKYLFRKEGQNVTLSCEQNLNHDAMYWYRQDPGQGLRLIYYSQIVNDFQKGDIAEGYSVSREKKESFPLTVTSAQKNPTAFYLCASTRTGIDEQFFGPGTRLTVL.

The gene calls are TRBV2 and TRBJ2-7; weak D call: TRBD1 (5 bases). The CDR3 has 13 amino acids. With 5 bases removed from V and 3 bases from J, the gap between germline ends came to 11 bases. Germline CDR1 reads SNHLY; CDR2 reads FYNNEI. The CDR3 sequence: CASSRRGFYEQYF. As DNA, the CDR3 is TGTGCCAGCAGTCGAAGGGGATTCTACGAGCAGTACTTC. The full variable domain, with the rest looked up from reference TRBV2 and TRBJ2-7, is EPEVTQTPSHQVTQMGQEVILRCVPISNHLYFYWYRQILGQKVEFLVSFYNNEISEKSEIFDDQFSVERPDGSNFTLKIRSTKLEDSAMYFCASSRRGFYEQYFGPGTRLTVT.

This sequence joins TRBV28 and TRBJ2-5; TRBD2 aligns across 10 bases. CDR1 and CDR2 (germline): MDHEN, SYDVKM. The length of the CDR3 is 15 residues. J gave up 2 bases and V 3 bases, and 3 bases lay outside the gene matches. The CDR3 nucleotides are TGTGCCAGCAGTTTGCCTAGCGGGGGTCAAGAGACCCAGTACTTC. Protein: CASSLPSGGQETQYF.

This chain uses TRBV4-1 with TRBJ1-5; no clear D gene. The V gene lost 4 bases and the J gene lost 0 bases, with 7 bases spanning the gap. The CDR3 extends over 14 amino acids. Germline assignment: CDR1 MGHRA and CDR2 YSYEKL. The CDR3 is CASSRPGSNQPQHF. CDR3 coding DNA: TGCGCCAGCAGCCGTCCAGGTAGCAATCAGCCCCAGCATTTT.

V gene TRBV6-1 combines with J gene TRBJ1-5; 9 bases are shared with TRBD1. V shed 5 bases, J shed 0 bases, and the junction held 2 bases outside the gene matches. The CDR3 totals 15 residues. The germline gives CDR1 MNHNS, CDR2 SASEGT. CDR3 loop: CASSIQGASNQPQHF. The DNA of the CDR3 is TGTGCCAGCAGTATACAGGGGGCTAGCAATCAGCCCCAGCATTTT.

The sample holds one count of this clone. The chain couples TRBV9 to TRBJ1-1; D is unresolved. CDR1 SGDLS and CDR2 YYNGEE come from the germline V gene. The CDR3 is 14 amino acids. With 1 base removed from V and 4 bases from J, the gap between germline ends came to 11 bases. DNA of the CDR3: TGTGCCAGCAGCGTAACCCCCCGGGGCACTGAAGCTTTCTTT. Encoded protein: CASSVTPRGTEAFF. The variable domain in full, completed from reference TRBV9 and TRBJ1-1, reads DSGVTQTPKHLITATGQRVTLRCSPRSGDLSVYWYQQSLDQGLQFLIQYYNGEERAKGNILERFSAQQFPDLHSELNLSSLELGDSALYFCASSVTPRGTEAFFGQGTRLTVV.

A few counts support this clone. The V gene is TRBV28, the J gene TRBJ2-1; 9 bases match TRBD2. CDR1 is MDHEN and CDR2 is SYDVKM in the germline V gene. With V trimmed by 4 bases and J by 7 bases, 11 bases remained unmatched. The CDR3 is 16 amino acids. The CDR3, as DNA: TGTGCCAGCAGTTCCCTCTCCGCGGGAGGGCGTAATGAGCAGTTCTTC. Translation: CASSSLSAGGRNEQFF.

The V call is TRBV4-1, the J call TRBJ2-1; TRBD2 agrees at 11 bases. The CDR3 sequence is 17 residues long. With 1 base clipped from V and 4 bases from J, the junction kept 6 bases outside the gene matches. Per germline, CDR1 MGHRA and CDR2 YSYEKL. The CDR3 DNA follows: TGCGCCAGCAGCCAAGGGTTACTAGCGGGGGTTTACAATGAGCAGTTCTTC. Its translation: CASSQGLLAGVYNEQFF.

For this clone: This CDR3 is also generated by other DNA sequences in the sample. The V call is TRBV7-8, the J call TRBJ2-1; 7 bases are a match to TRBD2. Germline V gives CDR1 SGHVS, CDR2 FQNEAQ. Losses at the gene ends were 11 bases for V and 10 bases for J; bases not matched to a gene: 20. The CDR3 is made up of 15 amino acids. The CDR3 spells CAGVNEGLPDGEQFF. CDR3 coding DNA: TGTGCCGGAGTAAACGAGGGACTACCGGACGGGGAGCAGTTCTTC.

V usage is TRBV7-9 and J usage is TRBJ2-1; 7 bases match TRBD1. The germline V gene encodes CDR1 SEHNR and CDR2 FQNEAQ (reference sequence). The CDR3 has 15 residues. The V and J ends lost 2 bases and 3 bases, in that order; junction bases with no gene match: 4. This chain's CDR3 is CASSLIQGLYNEQFF. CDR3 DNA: TGTGCCAGCAGCTTAATACAGGGGCTCTACAATGAGCAGTTCTTC.

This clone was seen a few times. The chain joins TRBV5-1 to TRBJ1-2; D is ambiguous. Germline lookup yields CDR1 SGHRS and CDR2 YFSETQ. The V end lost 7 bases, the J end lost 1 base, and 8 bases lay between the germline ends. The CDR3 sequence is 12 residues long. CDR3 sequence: CASADFNYGYTF. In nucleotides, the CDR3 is TGCGCCAGCGCAGATTTTAACTATGGCTACACCTTC. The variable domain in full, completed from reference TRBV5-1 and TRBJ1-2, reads KAGVTQTPRYLIKTRGQQVTLSCSPISGHRSVSWYQQTPGQGLQFLFEYFSETQRNKGNFPGRFSGRQFSNSRSEMNVSTLELGDSALYLCASADFNYGYTFGSGTRLTVV.

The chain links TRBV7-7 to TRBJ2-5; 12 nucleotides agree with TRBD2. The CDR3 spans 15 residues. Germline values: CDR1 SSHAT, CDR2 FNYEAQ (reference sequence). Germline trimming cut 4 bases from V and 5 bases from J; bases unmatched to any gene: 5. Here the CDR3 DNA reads TGTGCCAGCAGCTCTAGCGGGGGGGCCGGTGAGACCCAGTACTTC. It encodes CASSSSGGAGETQYF.

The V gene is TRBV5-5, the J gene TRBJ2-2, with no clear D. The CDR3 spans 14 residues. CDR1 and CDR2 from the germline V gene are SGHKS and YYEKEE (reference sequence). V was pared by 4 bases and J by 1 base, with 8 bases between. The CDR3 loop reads CASSVSGNTGELFF. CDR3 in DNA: TGTGCCAGCAGCGTCTCGGGGAACACCGGGGAGCTGTTTTTT.

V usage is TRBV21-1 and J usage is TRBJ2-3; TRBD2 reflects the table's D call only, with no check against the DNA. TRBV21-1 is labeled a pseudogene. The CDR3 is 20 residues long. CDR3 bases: TGTGCCAGCAGCAAAGGGGGGGACCTTGGGCAGCGCCTGCGGGTAGATACGCAGTATTTT. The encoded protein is CASSKGGDLGQRLRVDTQYF.

Here the CDR3 DNA reads TGTGCCAGCAGTTACTCGCGGTCGACGCAGTATTTT. Its translation is CASSYSRSTQYF. V gene TRBV6-6 combines with J gene TRBJ2-3, with D uncertain. Looked up from germline, CDR1 is MNHNY and CDR2 is SVGAGI (reference sequence). There are 12 residues in the CDR3. V lost 0 bases and J lost 9, with 7 bases in between.

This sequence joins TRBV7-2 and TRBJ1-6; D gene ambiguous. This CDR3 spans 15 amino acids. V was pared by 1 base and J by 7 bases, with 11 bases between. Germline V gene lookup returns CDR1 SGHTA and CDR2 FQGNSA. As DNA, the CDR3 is TGTGCCAGCAGCTTAGGGGGAGGGCGGAATTCACCCCTCCACTTT. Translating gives CASSLGGGRNSPLHF.

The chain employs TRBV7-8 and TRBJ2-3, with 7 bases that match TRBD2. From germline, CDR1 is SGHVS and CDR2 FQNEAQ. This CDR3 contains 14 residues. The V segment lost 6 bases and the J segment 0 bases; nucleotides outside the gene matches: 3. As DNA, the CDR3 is TGTGCCAGCAGGCTAGCGGCTAGCACAGATACGCAGTATTTT. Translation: CASRLAASTDTQYF.

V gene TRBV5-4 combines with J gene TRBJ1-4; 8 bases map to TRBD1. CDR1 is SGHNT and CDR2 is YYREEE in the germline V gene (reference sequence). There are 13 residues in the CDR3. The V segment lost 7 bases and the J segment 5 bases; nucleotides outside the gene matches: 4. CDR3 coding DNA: TGTGCCAGCCAGGACAGGGAAAATGAAAAACTGTTTTTT. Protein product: CASQDRENEKLFF. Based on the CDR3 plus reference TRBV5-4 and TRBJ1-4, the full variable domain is ETGVTQSPTHLIKTRGQQVTLRCSSQSGHNTVSWYQQALGQGPQFIFQYYREEENGRGNFPPRFSGLQFPNYSSELNVNALELDDSALYLCASQDRENEKLFFGSGTQLSVL.

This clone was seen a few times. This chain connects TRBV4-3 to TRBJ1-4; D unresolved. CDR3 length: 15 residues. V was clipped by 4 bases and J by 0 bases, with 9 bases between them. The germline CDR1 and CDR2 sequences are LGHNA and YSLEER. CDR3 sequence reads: CASSRGLPTNEKLFF. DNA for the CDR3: TGCGCCAGCAGCCGCGGCCTACCAACTAATGAAAAACTGTTTTTT.

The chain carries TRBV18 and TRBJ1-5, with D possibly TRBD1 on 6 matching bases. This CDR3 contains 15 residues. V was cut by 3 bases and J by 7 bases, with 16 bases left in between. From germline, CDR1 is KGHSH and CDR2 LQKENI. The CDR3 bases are TGTGCCAGCTCACCCAGCACAGGGAATGGACAGCCCCAGCATTTT. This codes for CASSPSTGNGQPQHF.

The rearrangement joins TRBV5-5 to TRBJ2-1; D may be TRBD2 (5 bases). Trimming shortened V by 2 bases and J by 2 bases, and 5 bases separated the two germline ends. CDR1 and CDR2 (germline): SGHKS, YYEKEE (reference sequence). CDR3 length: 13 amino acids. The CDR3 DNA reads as TGTGCCAGCAGCTTCGGGACCTACAATGAGCAGTTCTTC. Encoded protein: CASSFGTYNEQFF.

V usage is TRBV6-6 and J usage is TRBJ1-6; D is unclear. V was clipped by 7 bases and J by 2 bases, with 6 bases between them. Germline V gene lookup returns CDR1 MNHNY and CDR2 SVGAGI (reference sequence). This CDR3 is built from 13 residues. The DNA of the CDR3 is TGTGCCAGCACCCAAACCTATAATTCACCCCTCCACTTT. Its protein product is CASTQTYNSPLHF.